Presented here are 22 T cell receptor beta chains from one specimen sequenced in a study of T cell repertoires in cytomegalovirus infection. TCRdb re-called the reads with MiXCR, one entry per CDR3 protein. The table has around 490,000 distinct CDR3 sequences, about 30% seen once. Sequencing input: PBMCs. These receptors came from a human donor in good health (CMV status not recorded). Some clones in this sample may be carry-over from other donors' samples.

This clonotype came up a few times. The chain employs TRBV6-2 or TRBV6-3 and TRBJ2-7; D call uncertain. V was trimmed by 2 bases and J by 0 bases, leaving 11 bases between them. This CDR3 is 15 amino acids long. Germline CDR1 and CDR2: MNHEY and SVGEGT. The CDR3 region is CASSYAGRISYEQYF. The CDR3, as DNA: TGTGCCAGCAGTTACGCCGGCCGGATCTCCTACGAGCAGTACTTC.

This clonotype was observed a handful of times. This chain uses TRBV28 with TRBJ2-7; TRBD2 matches at 8 bases. The ends lost 6 bases at V and 3 bases at J; junction bases unmatched: 10. Germline CDR1 is MDHEN and CDR2 is SYDVKM. There are 15 residues in the CDR3. Here the CDR3 DNA reads TGTGCCAGCAGCCCTACTCTAGCGGGCCGCTACGAGCAGTACTTC. This sequence encodes CASSPTLAGRYEQYF. Full variable domain (missing parts from reference TRBV28 and TRBJ2-7): DVKVTQSSRYLVKRTGEKVFLECVQDMDHENMFWYRQDPGLGLRLIYFSYDVKMKEKGDIPEGYSVSREKKERFSLILESASTNQTSMYLCASSPTLAGRYEQYFGPGTRLTVT.

This clonotype was counted at least ten times. V usage is TRBV7-2 and J usage is TRBJ2-5, with 12 positions matching TRBD2. The junction had 7 bases not matched to a gene; V was cut back by 0 bases and J by 5 bases. CDR3 length: 17 residues. Germline CDR1 and CDR2: SGHTA and FQGNSA. In DNA, the CDR3 is TGTGCCAGCAGCTTAGCAAGGACTAGCGGGATCGGGGAGACCCAGTACTTC. It codes for CASSLARTSGIGETQYF.

CDR3 protein: CASSPGSYRGPRTDTQYF. CDR3 bases: TGTGCCAGCAGCCCCGGGTCCTACAGGGGACCCCGCACAGATACGCAGTATTTT. The V gene is TRBV11-3, the J gene TRBJ2-3, with 7 bases fitting TRBD1. CDR1 and CDR2 from the germline V gene are SGHNT and YENEEA. There are 18 residues in the CDR3. With V trimmed by 5 bases and J by 1 base, 15 bases remained unmatched.

This CDR3 is CASSHGDLNTEAFF. The CDR3 DNA follows: TGCGCCAGCAGTCACGGAGACTTGAACACTGAAGCTTTCTTT. The V and J genes are TRBV23-1 and TRBJ1-1, with D unclear. TRBV23-1 is reported as an ORF; its role is uncertain. The ends were cut back, 3 bases at V and 0 bases at J, with 8 bases in the middle. The CDR3 covers 14 residues.

This rearrangement joins TRBV12-3 or TRBV12-4 to TRBJ2-7, with D uncertain. The V and J ends lost 7 bases and 5 bases respectively, with 9 bases between them. The CDR3 spans 11 residues. CDR3 in DNA: TGTGCCAGCAAAAATACCGACGAGCAGTACTTC. Residues: CASKNTDEQYF.

In its sample, this clonotype was seen once. CDR3 protein: CASRIGTDYGYTF. Here the CDR3 DNA reads TGTGCCAGCAGGATCGGGACTGACTATGGCTACACCTTC. The chain couples TRBV28 to TRBJ1-2, with a weak D call TRBD1 (5 bases). This CDR3 spans 13 amino acids. Germline-derived CDR1 and CDR2 are MDHEN and SYDVKM. The V end lost 6 bases, the J end lost 3 bases, and 11 bases lay between the germline ends.

This clonotype was counted at least ten times. The V gene is TRBV7-2, the J gene TRBJ2-1, with D possibly being TRBD2 (6 bases). The CDR3 runs to 15 residues. Trimming cost V 2 bases and J 5 bases, with 13 bases left between them. CDR1 is SGHTA, CDR2 FQGNSA, per germline. The DNA for the CDR3 is TGTGCCAGCAGCTTATCAAGCGGGTACCACAATGAGCAGTTCTTC. Translating gives CASSLSSGYHNEQFF.

A few counts support this clonotype. The rearrangement uses TRBV7-6 and TRBJ1-2; tentatively, D is TRBD1 (5 bases). CDR3 length equals 13 residues. Trimming removed 4 bases at V and 2 bases at J, with 8 bases between. Germline values: CDR1 SGHVS, CDR2 FNYEAQ. The CDR3 bases are TGTGCCAGCAGCTCACAGGAGAACTATGGCTACACCTTC. Translated: CASSSQENYGYTF. The full variable domain, with the rest looked up from reference TRBV7-6 and TRBJ1-2, is GAGVSQSPRYKVTKRGQDVALRCDPISGHVSLYWYRQALGQGPEFLTYFNYEAQQDKSGLPNDRFSAERPEGSISTLTIQRTEQRDSAMYRCASSSQENYGYTFGSGTRLTVV.

This clonotype was counted only a few times. The rearrangement links TRBV3-1 to TRBJ2-3; TRBD2 matches at 9 bases. The J segment lost 4 bases and the V segment lost 3 bases, leaving 5 bases of the junction unmatched. The CDR3 consists of 15 residues. CDR1 and CDR2 from the germline V gene are LGHDT and YNNKEL (reference sequence). As DNA, the CDR3 is TGTGCCAGCAGCCAGACTAGCGGAGGGGCAGATACGCAGTATTTT. Amino acid sequence: CASSQTSGGADTQYF.

The rearrangement links TRBV19 to TRBJ2-2; no clear D gene. Trimming took 3 bases from V and 2 from J, leaving 10 bases between them. This CDR3 is built from 15 residues. Germline V CDR1 and CDR2: LNHDA, SQIVND (reference sequence). CDR3 amino acids: CASSMETLNTGELFF. CDR3 nucleotide sequence: TGTGCCAGTAGTATGGAGACCCTTAACACCGGGGAGCTGTTTTTT.

At least ten counts were recorded for this clonotype. J is TRBJ2-3 and V is TRBV7-2; TRBD1 is a possible D gene (5 bases). With 1 base removed from V and 4 bases from J, the gap between germline ends came to 12 bases. Germline values: CDR1 SGHTA, CDR2 FQGNSA. The CDR3 contains 15 residues. CDR3 bases: TGTGCCAGCAGCTTAGAAGCCAGGGCGGCAGATACGCAGTATTTT. This encodes CASSLEARAADTQYF.

The chain uses TRBV6-1 and TRBJ2-2, with D tentatively TRBD2 (6 bases). The V end lost 3 bases, the J end lost 6 bases, and 8 bases lay between the germline ends. CDR1 and CDR2 (germline): MNHNS, SASEGT. This CDR3 is built from 13 residues. CDR3 protein: CASSDGGSGELFF. CDR3 coding DNA: TGTGCCAGCAGTGACGGGGGTTCCGGGGAGCTGTTTTTT.

The rearrangement joins TRBV29-1 to TRBJ2-3; perhaps TRBD1 as D (5 bases). V was cut by 6 bases and J by 4 bases, with 20 bases left in between. CDR3 length: 15 residues. Germline V gives CDR1 SQVTM, CDR2 ANQGSEA. The CDR3 DNA is TGCAGCGTAGCATCAGGGCCTGCCACCGCAGATACGCAGTATTTT. Its protein product is CSVASGPATADTQYF.

In its sample, this clonotype was seen once. The chain has TRBV20-1 and TRBJ2-5; D remains unclear. The CDR3 consists of 16 residues. Germline V gene lookup returns CDR1 DFQATT and CDR2 SNEGSKA (reference sequence). The germline V and J ends were trimmed by 0 bases and 4 bases, with 18 bases remaining between them. The CDR3 DNA reads TGCAGTGCTAGAGATTTCTTACGGGCCGCATCAGAGACCCAGTACTTC. This translates into CSARDFLRAASETQYF.

This clonotype was seen a handful of times. This chain links TRBV7-9 with TRBJ1-6; 9 positions match TRBD1. V shed 3 bases, J shed 6 bases, and the junction held 3 bases outside the gene matches. Germline V gene data show CDR1 as SEHNR and CDR2 as FQNEAQ (reference sequence). The CDR3 loop spans 15 amino acids. Here the CDR3 reads CASSFGTGSNSPLHF. CDR3 nucleotides: TGTGCCAGCAGCTTTGGGACAGGGAGTAATTCACCCCTCCACTTT.

This clonotype was observed a handful of times. The V and J genes are TRBV9 and TRBJ2-7; no clear D gene. The CDR3 has 14 residues. Germline V gene data show CDR1 as SGDLS and CDR2 as YYNGEE. Between the trimmed V and J ends, which lost 2 bases and 1 base, there was a span of 10 bases. The CDR3 DNA follows: TGTGCCAGCAGCGTCCACGACACGTCCTACGAGCAGTACTTC. Its translation: CASSVHDTSYEQYF.

There are a few counts of this clonotype. The chain links TRBV19 to TRBJ2-3; 9 bases align to TRBD2. Trimming took 3 bases from V and 7 from J; bases not matched to a gene: 11. The CDR3 extends over 16 amino acids. Germline values: CDR1 LNHDA, CDR2 SQIVND (reference sequence). The CDR3 protein is CASSISPAGGGNTQYF. The CDR3 coding sequence is TGTGCCAGTAGTATTTCCCCAGCGGGAGGTGGAAATACGCAGTATTTT.

This CDR3 is CASSHLIDAEQFF. For the CDR3, the DNA is TGCGCCAGCAGCCACCTGATTGATGCTGAGCAGTTCTTC. The chain carries TRBV4-3 and TRBJ2-1; D is uncertain. The ends were cut back, 3 bases at V and 9 bases at J, with 12 bases in the middle. The CDR3 runs to 13 residues. CDR1 is LGHNA and CDR2 is YSLEER in the germline V gene.

Only a few counts were recorded for this clonotype. The chain couples TRBV29-1 to TRBJ2-5; 7 positions match TRBD2. The CDR3 extends over 11 amino acids. The junction had 3 bases not matched to a gene; V was cut back by 6 bases and J by 5 bases. Germline V CDR1 and CDR2: SQVTM, ANQGSEA. The CDR3 reads CSVRGGETQYF. CDR3 sequence (DNA): TGCAGCGTGCGGGGAGGGGAGACCCAGTACTTC.

This clonotype has just a few counts. The rearrangement joins TRBV6-2 or TRBV6-3 to TRBJ2-7, with 8 positions matching TRBD2. The V gene's germline CDR1 is MNHEY and CDR2 SVGEGT. The trim removed 4 bases at V and 5 bases at J, leaving 13 bases unmatched. This CDR3 is 16 amino acids long. This CDR3 is CASSWDIAGYVNEQYV. CDR3 in DNA: TGTGCCAGCAGTTGGGATATAGCGGGATACGTCAACGAGCAGTACGTC.

The rearrangement uses TRBV7-2 and TRBJ2-7, with a weak D call TRBD1 (5 bases). The germline CDR1 and CDR2 sequences are SGHTA and FQGNSA. CDR3 size: 14 residues. V lost 0 bases and J 3 bases, leaving 9 bases between the germline ends. CDR3 sequence (DNA): TGTGCCAGCAGCTTAGCTTTGCAGGGCTACGAGCAGTACTTC. It is translated as CASSLALQGYEQYF.